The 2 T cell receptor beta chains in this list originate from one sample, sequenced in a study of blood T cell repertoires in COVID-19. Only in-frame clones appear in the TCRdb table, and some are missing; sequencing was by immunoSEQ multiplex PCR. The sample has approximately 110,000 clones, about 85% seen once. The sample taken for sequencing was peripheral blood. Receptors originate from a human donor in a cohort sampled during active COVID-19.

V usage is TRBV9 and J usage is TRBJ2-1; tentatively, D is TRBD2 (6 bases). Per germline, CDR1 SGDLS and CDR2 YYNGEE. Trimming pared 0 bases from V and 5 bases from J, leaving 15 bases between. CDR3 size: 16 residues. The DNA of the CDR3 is TGTGCCAGCAGCGTAGTTGGGACGGACTATAACAATGAGCAGTTCTTC. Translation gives CASSVVGTDYNNEQFF.

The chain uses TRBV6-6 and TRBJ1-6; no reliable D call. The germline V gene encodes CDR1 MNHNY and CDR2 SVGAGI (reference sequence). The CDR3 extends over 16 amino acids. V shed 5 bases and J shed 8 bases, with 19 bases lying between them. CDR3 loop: CASSHRNTAGDSPLHF. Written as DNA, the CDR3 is TGTGCCAGCAGTCACCGGAACACGGCCGGGGATTCACCCCTCCACTTT.